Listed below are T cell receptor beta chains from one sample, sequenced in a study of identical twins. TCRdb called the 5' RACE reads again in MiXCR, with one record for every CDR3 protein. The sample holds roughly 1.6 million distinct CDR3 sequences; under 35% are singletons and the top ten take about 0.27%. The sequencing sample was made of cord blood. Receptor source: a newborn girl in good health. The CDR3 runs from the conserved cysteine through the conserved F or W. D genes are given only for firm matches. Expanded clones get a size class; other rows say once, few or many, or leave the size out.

cdr3_nt: TGCGCCAGCAGCCTCGGACAGGGGCCAATTGGAGTTAACTATGGCTACACCTTC
cdr3_aa: CASSLGQGPIGVNYGYTF
v_call: TRBV4-1
clone_size: .
j_call: TRBJ1-2
d_call: TRBD1

cdr3_nt: TGCGCCAGCAGCCAAGTGTGGATTAACTATGGCTACACCTTC
cdr3_aa: CASSQVWINYGYTF
v_call: TRBV4-1
clone_size: .
j_call: TRBJ1-2
d_call: .

cdr3_nt: TGTGCCAGCAGCTTTCGGACAGGGGTCACAGATACGCAGTATTTT
cdr3_aa: CASSFRTGVTDTQYF
v_call: TRBV7-2
clone_size: few
j_call: TRBJ2-3
d_call: TRBD1

cdr3_nt: TGTGCCTGGATGAGGGGGGCAGGTGGCTACACCTTC
cdr3_aa: CAWMRGAGGYTF
v_call: TRBV30
clone_size: .
j_call: TRBJ1-2
d_call: .

cdr3_nt: TGTGCCAGCAGTATGCGGGACAGGGGGCGCTACGAGCAGTACTTC
cdr3_aa: CASSMRDRGRYEQYF
v_call: TRBV6-1
clone_size: few
j_call: TRBJ2-7
d_call: TRBD1

cdr3_nt: TGTGCCAGCAGTGAAGCTTACAGGGACGAGCAGTACTTC
cdr3_aa: CASSEAYRDEQYF
v_call: TRBV6-1
clone_size: few
j_call: TRBJ2-7
d_call: .

cdr3_nt: TGTGCCAGCAGTTTACAGGGGGCCTCTGGGGCCAACGTCCTGACTTTC
cdr3_aa: CASSLQGASGANVLTF
v_call: TRBV12-3/TRBV12-4
clone_size: few
j_call: TRBJ2-6
d_call: TRBD1

cdr3_nt: TGTGCCAGCAGTTACAATTCGGACAGGCCGATGTTTTTT
cdr3_aa: CASSYNSDRPMFF
v_call: TRBV6-6
clone_size: many
j_call: TRBJ1-4
d_call: TRBD1

cdr3_nt: TGCGCCAGCAGCTTGTTCGGCGCCGATGAGCAGTTCTTC
cdr3_aa: CASSLFGADEQFF
v_call: TRBV5-1
clone_size: few
j_call: TRBJ2-1
d_call: .

cdr3_nt: TGCAGCGTTGACCCCCGGGAAAGCACAGATACGCAGTATTTT
cdr3_aa: CSVDPRESTDTQYF
v_call: TRBV29-1
clone_size: .
j_call: TRBJ2-3
d_call: .

cdr3_nt: TGTGCCAGCAGCTTACGGGGGCGATCCTACAATGAGCAGTTCTTC
cdr3_aa: CASSLRGRSYNEQFF
v_call: TRBV7-8
clone_size: many
j_call: TRBJ2-1
d_call: .

cdr3_nt: TGTGCCAGCAGCCGAGGGGGATTTAATGAAAAACTGTTTTTT
cdr3_aa: CASSRGGFNEKLFF
v_call: TRBV12-3/TRBV12-4
clone_size: .
j_call: TRBJ1-4
d_call: .

cdr3_nt: TGTGCCAGCAGTTTTGTCCCCCGTGGGACCCTAGATACGCAGTATTTT
cdr3_aa: CASSFVPRGTLDTQYF
v_call: TRBV28
clone_size: many
j_call: TRBJ2-3
d_call: .

cdr3_nt: TGCAGCGTCGACGGGACAGGGGGCGAAACTTTCTTT
cdr3_aa: CSVDGTGGETFF
v_call: TRBV29-1
clone_size: .
j_call: TRBJ1-1
d_call: TRBD1

cdr3_nt: TGTGCCAGCGCTAAGGGCGCAACTAATGAAAAACTGTTTTTT
cdr3_aa: CASAKGATNEKLFF
v_call: TRBV7-9
clone_size: .
j_call: TRBJ1-4
d_call: .

cdr3_nt: TGTGCCAGCAGCCCAAATAATTTGGGGGACTATGGCTACACCTTC
cdr3_aa: CASSPNNLGDYGYTF
v_call: TRBV3-1
clone_size: .
j_call: TRBJ1-2
d_call: .

cdr3_nt: TGTGCCAGCAGCTCCTTACAGAACACTGAAGCTTTCTTT
cdr3_aa: CASSSLQNTEAFF
v_call: TRBV7-6
clone_size: .
j_call: TRBJ1-1
d_call: .

cdr3_nt: TGTGCCAGCAGCCAAGAGAGAAGCGGACACCTAACTGGGGCCAACGTCCTGACTTTC
cdr3_aa: CASSQERSGHLTGANVLTF
v_call: TRBV3-1
clone_size: .
j_call: TRBJ2-6
d_call: .